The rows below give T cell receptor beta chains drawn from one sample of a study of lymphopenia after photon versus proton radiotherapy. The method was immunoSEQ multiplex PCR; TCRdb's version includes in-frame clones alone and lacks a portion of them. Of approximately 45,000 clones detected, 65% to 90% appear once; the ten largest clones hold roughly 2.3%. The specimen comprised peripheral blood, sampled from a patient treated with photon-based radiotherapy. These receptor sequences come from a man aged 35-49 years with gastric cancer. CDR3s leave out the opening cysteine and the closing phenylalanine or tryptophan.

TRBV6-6 ASRTGGSGNQPQH
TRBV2 ASMLANEQF
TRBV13 ASSLGSPVSYEQY
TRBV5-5 ASSLATGVGSPGWQY
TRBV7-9 ASSFQQENTEAF
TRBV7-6 ASSLWTGGNYEQY
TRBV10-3 AISESDNGQKGYT
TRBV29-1 SLIQGEGYGYT
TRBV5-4 ASSLWGMNEQF
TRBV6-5 ASSPGAGYT
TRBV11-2 ASSLVQALGEQY
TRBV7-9 ATPTGASHTGELF
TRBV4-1 ASSQTTGAPNSPLH
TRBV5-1 ASSTGTETIYNEQF
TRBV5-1 ASSLERQSTDTQY
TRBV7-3 ASSPTQLMNTEAF
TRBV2 ASSANRDGAIPQH
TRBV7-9 ASSLYRDTEAF
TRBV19 ASSIAGGVYEQY
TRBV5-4 ASSLSSGGADTQY
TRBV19 ASSIAGQLNNEQF
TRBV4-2 ASSLRWAASGTFTGELF
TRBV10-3 AISPGTHSGANYEQY
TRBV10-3 AISESQGNNQPQH
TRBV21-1 ASPSPSDRVLTEAF